This is a list of T cell receptor beta chains from one sample in a study of T-cell reconstitution after alpha-beta-depleted transplantation in children. TCRdb re-derived calls from the PCR reads in MiXCR, one entry per CDR3 protein. The profile shows 200,000 to 250,000 distinct CDR3 sequences, about 7% of them singletons. Material: PBMCs, obtained before TCRalphabeta/CD19-depleted stem cell transplant. The receptors were sampled from a boy aged 2 to 10 with acute lymphoblastic leukemia, due to receive a stem cell transplant. CDR3s include the opening cysteine and the closing phenylalanine or tryptophan. The order of the fields is J gene, D gene, V gene, CDR3 protein. The D gene is left open where the match is weak.

j_call: TRBJ2-7; d_call: TRBD2; v_call: TRBV12-3/TRBV12-4; cdr3_aa: CASSPRAGGEQYF
j_call: TRBJ2-5; d_call: -; v_call: TRBV5-6; cdr3_aa: CASSLSGAGHGIETQYF
j_call: TRBJ2-7; d_call: -; v_call: TRBV28; cdr3_aa: CASSRTVQVYEQYF
j_call: TRBJ1-3; d_call: TRBD1; v_call: TRBV28; cdr3_aa: CASSLSGTGGAAGNTIYF
j_call: TRBJ2-4; d_call: -; v_call: TRBV7-2; cdr3_aa: CASSLSGGLGAKNIQYF
j_call: TRBJ2-7; d_call: TRBD2; v_call: TRBV3-1; cdr3_aa: CASSPSGAGGPYEQYF
j_call: TRBJ2-5; d_call: TRBD1; v_call: TRBV7-2; cdr3_aa: CASSLDRGRETQYF
j_call: TRBJ1-1; d_call: TRBD1; v_call: TRBV29-1; cdr3_aa: CSVKGQQNTEAFF
j_call: TRBJ1-1; d_call: -; v_call: TRBV12-5; cdr3_aa: CASGDRGGREAFF
j_call: TRBJ2-3; d_call: TRBD2; v_call: TRBV4-1; cdr3_aa: CASSRTGFPAGSPSTDTQYF
j_call: TRBJ2-7; d_call: TRBD1; v_call: TRBV28; cdr3_aa: CASSLPKGAGYEQYF
j_call: TRBJ2-1; d_call: TRBD1; v_call: TRBV6-4; cdr3_aa: CASSEDREGGEQFF
j_call: TRBJ2-3; d_call: -; v_call: TRBV20-1; cdr3_aa: CSAPRNSDTQYF
j_call: TRBJ2-7; d_call: TRBD1; v_call: TRBV5-1; cdr3_aa: CASSSLDRGPYEQYF
j_call: TRBJ2-7; d_call: TRBD2; v_call: TRBV11-2; cdr3_aa: CASSLDRGLAASEQYF
j_call: TRBJ1-1; d_call: -; v_call: TRBV3-1; cdr3_aa: CASSPRVSTEAFF
j_call: TRBJ1-5; d_call: TRBD1; v_call: TRBV7-6; cdr3_aa: CASSLGAQGGNQPQHF
j_call: TRBJ2-1; d_call: TRBD2; v_call: TRBV12-3/TRBV12-4; cdr3_aa: CASNPGGSTYNEQFF
j_call: TRBJ2-1; d_call: TRBD2; v_call: TRBV28; cdr3_aa: CASSLGGMSSYNEQFF
j_call: TRBJ2-2; d_call: -; v_call: TRBV20-1; cdr3_aa: CSARGDGGLRDSNTGELFF
j_call: TRBJ1-5; d_call: TRBD1; v_call: TRBV5-6; cdr3_aa: CASSLRDRGNQPQHF
j_call: TRBJ2-1; d_call: TRBD1; v_call: TRBV12-5; cdr3_aa: CASVPGQGYNEQFF
j_call: TRBJ2-3; d_call: TRBD1; v_call: TRBV5-1; cdr3_aa: CASGQGGPDTQYF
j_call: TRBJ2-3; d_call: TRBD2; v_call: TRBV6-1; cdr3_aa: CASSPASGVTDTQYF
j_call: TRBJ1-2; d_call: TRBD1; v_call: TRBV20-1; cdr3_aa: CSARIPGQGDYGYTF
j_call: TRBJ1-1; d_call: -; v_call: TRBV7-3; cdr3_aa: CASSLGGRQEAFF
j_call: TRBJ1-2; d_call: -; v_call: TRBV6-1; cdr3_aa: CASRNTGTGGYTF
j_call: TRBJ2-1; d_call: -; v_call: TRBV11-3; cdr3_aa: CASSLARGREQYNEQFF
j_call: TRBJ2-7; d_call: TRBD2; v_call: TRBV2; cdr3_aa: CAIGLASYEQYF
j_call: TRBJ2-2; d_call: -; v_call: TRBV4-2; cdr3_aa: CASSRMGGNSGELFF
j_call: TRBJ2-3; d_call: -; v_call: TRBV28; cdr3_aa: CASSPPGISMVTDTQYF
j_call: TRBJ2-3; d_call: TRBD2; v_call: TRBV20-1; cdr3_aa: CSARDPGRASTDTQYF
j_call: TRBJ2-5; d_call: TRBD2; v_call: TRBV20-1; cdr3_aa: CSAVGLAGAETQYF
j_call: TRBJ1-2; d_call: TRBD1; v_call: TRBV24-1; cdr3_aa: CATSRTGSGYTF
j_call: TRBJ2-7; d_call: TRBD2; v_call: TRBV5-1; cdr3_aa: CASSYSGRAKYDEQYF
j_call: TRBJ2-3; d_call: TRBD1; v_call: TRBV5-5; cdr3_aa: CASSLAVGQGTDTQYF
j_call: TRBJ1-4; d_call: TRBD1; v_call: TRBV25-1; cdr3_aa: CASSEPQGSYEKLFF
j_call: TRBJ1-5; d_call: -; v_call: TRBV7-9; cdr3_aa: CASSLSSNNQPQHF